This T cell receptor (beta chain) was observed in a study of T cell responses to AZD1222 COVID-19 vaccine (dated by TCRdb to the early 2020s). Study-wide context: A total of 233 trial participants underwent TCR sequencing, of whom 200 to 220 had received two doses of AZD1222 and about 25 had received two doses of the MenACWY control vaccine. Trial participants were enrolled by age into subgroups of 18-55, 56-69 and 70-plus years, and 148, 28 and 57 TCR-sequenced participants, respectively, were included in these subgroups. Study-wide conclusions, independent of this receptor: Participants were mostly white British, with more females than males. The authors suggested clonal diversity may have been underestimated. Epitopes outside the regions mutated in the B.1.351 and B.1.1.7 variants were reportedly recognized by nearly half of the unique spike-specific TCRs. CD4 TCRs associated with the vaccine covered the entire spike protein, and the dominant responses were in regions 160-218 and 743-854. A significant rise in spike-specific TCR breadth and depth was observed after two AZD1222 doses relative to day 0 and relative to MenACWY recipients. Because no day 14 peak-response samples were available, repertoires were characterized only after the peak T cell response. Conclusions about previously exposed vaccinees are limited, since just 6 or 7 AZD1222 recipients were seropositive for SARS-CoV-2 at baseline. The 56-69-year group was small, and its depth increase did not reach significance, likely because of low power.

Sample time point, as interpreted from the label and publication: baseline before first vaccination. The sample's treatment or condition label, in plain terms: meningococcal conjugate vaccine given as trial control. Vaccinee samples were obtained from the UK trials COV001 and COV002, which included a single-blind randomized controlled phase 2/3 trial of AZD1222 (ChAdOx1 nCoV-19) in healthy adults. Trial participant PBMC samples were collected at day 0 and day 28 after the second dose for TCRbeta chain sequencing. Reading from cysteine to phenylalanine, the CDR3 counts 13 amino acids. This entry keeps only the CDR3 DNA: 39 bases, framed from base 1. The germline ends are 12 bases apart after V is trimmed by 2 bases and J by 10 bases. The germline V gene provides CDR1 MNHNS and CDR2 SASEGT. On this clone: No cognate antigen has been identified for it. Base-call qualities are not available, and no considerably larger clone is one nucleotide away.

The CDR3 regions of human TCRbeta chains were analyzed by immunosequencing. Turning to the authors' computational methods: TCRs in the repertoires were compared against a reference library of SARS-CoV-2-specific TCRs that had been generated with the MIRA antigen-specificity platform. Breadth meant the fraction of unique TCRs that were SARS-CoV-2-associated, whereas depth meant the fraction of total T cells that were SARS-CoV-2-associated. Using the MIRA data, every spike-specific TCR was mapped to the spike region that the TCR reacted to and assigned to either a CD4 or a CD8 class. Log10-transformed breadth and depth values were compared by one-way ANOVA with Sidak's multiple comparisons tests. This immuneACCESS table, as held by TCRdb, lists in-frame sequences with V and J called but not all clones. Of the missing ones, under half trace to an unresolved V gene in checked studies; the others have no known cause. That table gives V, J and clone size, and the DNA gave D and trimming. Here the sample has 200,000 or so clones; around 87% occur a single time. 2.5% to 3% of the sample is taken by the ten largest.

The sequence came from an adult in good health. The V and J genes are TRBV6-1 and TRBJ2-4; a tentative D call is TRBD2 (5 bases match). The starting material was peripheral blood, obtained on day 0 of MenACWY control vaccination. At the DNA level, the sequence is TGTGCCAGCAGTGAATTAACCGGAGGTATTCAGTACTTC. Translation gives CASSELTGGIQYF.